Listed below are T cell receptor beta chains from one sample, sequenced in a study of cytomegalovirus exposure and HLA in healthy donors. Profiled with immunoSEQ multiplex PCR; TCRdb holds only in-frame clones, not every one. In the table there are 150,000 to 200,000 clones, 70% to 90% of which are singletons. What was sequenced was PBMCs. The source is a woman in her fifties or sixties in good health and CMV-seronegative. The CDR3 runs from the conserved cysteine through the conserved F or W. The order of the fields is CDR3 DNA, CDR3 protein, V gene, D gene, clone size, J gene. The D gene is left open where the match is weak. Size is stated for part of the rows, as once, few or many counts, or as a class when the clone is expanded.

TGTGCCAGCAGCCCCCCGGGAGCCTCTCTGCCCGTTGAGCAGTTCTTC CASSPPGASLPVEQFF TRBV28 - - TRBJ2-1
TGTGCCAGCAGTTTGAAGGGGGCAGGGGAACACGAGCAGTACTTC CASSLKGAGEHEQYF TRBV28 TRBD1 - TRBJ2-7
TGTGCCAGCAGTTCGACAGCGGGAGCGGCAGATACGCAGTATTTT CASSSTAGAADTQYF TRBV6-6 TRBD2 - TRBJ2-3
TGTGCCAGCAGCGAGATGGGGGGCAATGAGCAGTTCTTC CASSEMGGNEQFF TRBV7-3 - - TRBJ2-1
TGCGCCAGCAGCGAAGGACTAGCGGGAGGTAATGAGCAGTTCTTC CASSEGLAGGNEQFF TRBV4-1 TRBD2 - TRBJ2-1
TGTGCCAGCAGTGAACAGGGGGCGCGGGGTCAGCCCCAGCATTTT CASSEQGARGQPQHF TRBV2 TRBD1 once TRBJ1-5
TGTGCGGGAGGCCCCGCCGTGACCCAGTACTTC CAGGPAVTQYF TRBV7-2 - few TRBJ2-5
TGTGCCAGCAGACCATTGATAATTAGCGGGACTGACGGGGAGCTGTTTTTT CASRPLIISGTDGELFF TRBV27 TRBD2 - TRBJ2-2
TGTGCCAGCAGTTACGTAGGGACAGGAGGAGAGACCCAGTACTTC CASSYVGTGGETQYF TRBV6-5 TRBD1 - TRBJ2-5
TGTGCCAGCGCCCCCGGGACAGGGGGTAACACTGAAGCTTTCTTT CASAPGTGGNTEAFF TRBV28 TRBD1 - TRBJ1-1
TGTGCCAGCTCACTCCTTCAGACAGGGAGCAACGAGCAGTACTTC CASSLLQTGSNEQYF TRBV18 TRBD1 - TRBJ2-7
TGTGCCAGCAGTTCCCCGGACTCGTGGAACACTGAAGCTTTCTTT CASSSPDSWNTEAFF TRBV28 - - TRBJ1-1
TGCAGTGCTAGGCTAGCGGACGAGCAGTACTTC CSARLADEQYF TRBV20-1 TRBD2 - TRBJ2-7
TGTGCCAGCAGAGCCCGGACAGTAAAGGGCAACGAGCAGTACTTC CASRARTVKGNEQYF TRBV28 - - TRBJ2-7
TGCGCCAGCAGCTGGAGGGACCCATACAATGAGCAGTTCTTC CASSWRDPYNEQFF TRBV5-1 - - TRBJ2-1
TGTGCCAGCAGTTTTCCCTCCAGAATGACCCAGTACTTC CASSFPSRMTQYF TRBV28 - few TRBJ2-5
TGTGCCAGCAGCTTGACAGGGGCTAACTATGGCTACACCTTC CASSLTGANYGYTF TRBV11-2 TRBD1 once TRBJ1-2
TGTGCCAGCAGTTCGGGACAGGGCGGACAAGAGACCCAGTACTTC CASSSGQGGQETQYF TRBV28 TRBD1 once TRBJ2-5
TGTGCCAGCAGCTCACAATATTGGGGGGGCACTGAAGCTTTCTTT CASSSQYWGGTEAFF TRBV7-2 - - TRBJ1-1